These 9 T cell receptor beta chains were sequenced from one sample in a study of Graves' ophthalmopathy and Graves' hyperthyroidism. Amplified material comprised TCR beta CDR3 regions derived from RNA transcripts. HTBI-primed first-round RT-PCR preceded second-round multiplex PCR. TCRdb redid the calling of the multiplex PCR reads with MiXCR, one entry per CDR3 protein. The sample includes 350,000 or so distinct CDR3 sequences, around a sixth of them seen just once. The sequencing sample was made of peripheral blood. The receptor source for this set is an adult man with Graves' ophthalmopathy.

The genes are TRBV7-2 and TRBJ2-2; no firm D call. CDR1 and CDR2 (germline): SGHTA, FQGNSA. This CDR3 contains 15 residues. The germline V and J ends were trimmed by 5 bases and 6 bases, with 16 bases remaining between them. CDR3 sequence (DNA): TGTGCCAGCAGCACCGACGCAGCTTCCGCCGGGGAGCTGTTTTTT. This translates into CASSTDAASAGELFF.

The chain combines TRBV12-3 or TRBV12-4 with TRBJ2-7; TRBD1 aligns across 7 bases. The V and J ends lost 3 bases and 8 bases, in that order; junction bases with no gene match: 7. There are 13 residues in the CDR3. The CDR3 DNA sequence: TGTGCCAGCAGTTTTAGTCAGGGGGTACAGCAGTACTTC. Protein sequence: CASSFSQGVQQYF.

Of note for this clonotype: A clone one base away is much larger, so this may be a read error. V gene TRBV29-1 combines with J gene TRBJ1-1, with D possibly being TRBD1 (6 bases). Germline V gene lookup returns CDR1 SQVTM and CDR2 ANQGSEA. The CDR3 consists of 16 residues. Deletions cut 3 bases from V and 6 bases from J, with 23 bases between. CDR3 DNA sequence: TGCAGCGTTGATTTGGGGACAACCCGGGTATTGTCTGAAGCTTTCTTT. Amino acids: CSVDLGTTRVLSEAFF.

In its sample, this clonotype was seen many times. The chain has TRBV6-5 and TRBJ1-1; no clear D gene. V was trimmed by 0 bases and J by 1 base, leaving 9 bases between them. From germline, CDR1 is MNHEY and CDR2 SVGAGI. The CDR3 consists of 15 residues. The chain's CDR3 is CASSYSLQKNTEAFF. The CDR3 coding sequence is TGTGCCAGCAGTTACTCTCTCCAGAAGAACACTGAAGCTTTCTTT.

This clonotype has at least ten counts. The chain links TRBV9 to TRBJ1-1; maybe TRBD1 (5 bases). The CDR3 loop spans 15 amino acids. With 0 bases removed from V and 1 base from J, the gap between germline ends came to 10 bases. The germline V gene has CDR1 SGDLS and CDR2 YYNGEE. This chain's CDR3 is CASSVAGQGNTEAFF. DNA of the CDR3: TGTGCCAGCAGCGTAGCTGGGCAGGGGAACACTGAAGCTTTCTTT.

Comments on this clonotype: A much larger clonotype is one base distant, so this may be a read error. CDR3 DNA sequence: TGTGCCAGCAGCCCGAGGACAGGGGACCACAAGCAGTACTTC. Protein sequence: CASSPRTGDHKQYF. This chain connects TRBV9 to TRBJ2-7; 9 bases line up with TRBD1. CDR1 is SGDLS and CDR2 is YYNGEE in the germline V gene. This CDR3 has 14 residues. Germline trimming cut 4 bases from V and 8 bases from J; bases unmatched to any gene: 10.

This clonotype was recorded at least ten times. CDR3 coding DNA: TGTGCCAGCAGTTACTCAGGGACAGGAGTAAACTATGGCTACACCTTC. It translates to CASSYSGTGVNYGYTF. The chain combines TRBV6-5 with TRBJ1-2, with 8 bases fitting TRBD1. Germline CDR1 MNHEY, CDR2 SVGAGI. Losses at the gene ends were 0 bases for V and 2 bases for J; bases not matched to a gene: 5. CDR3 length equals 16 residues.

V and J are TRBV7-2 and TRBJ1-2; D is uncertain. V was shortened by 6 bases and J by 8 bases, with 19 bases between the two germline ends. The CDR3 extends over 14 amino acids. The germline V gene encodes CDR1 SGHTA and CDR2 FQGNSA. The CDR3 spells CASRVKWGAWGYTF. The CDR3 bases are TGTGCCAGCAGGGTCAAATGGGGAGCTTGGGGCTACACCTTC.

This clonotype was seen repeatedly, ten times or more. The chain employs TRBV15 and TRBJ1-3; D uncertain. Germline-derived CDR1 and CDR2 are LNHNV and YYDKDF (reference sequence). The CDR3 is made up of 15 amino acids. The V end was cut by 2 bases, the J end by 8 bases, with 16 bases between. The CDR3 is CATSRNAGLVDTIYF. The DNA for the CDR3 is TGTGCCACCAGCAGAAACGCCGGACTTGTGGACACCATATATTTT. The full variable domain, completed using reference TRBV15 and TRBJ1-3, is DAMVIQNPRYQVTQFGKPVTLSCSQTLNHNVMYWYQQKSSQAPKLLFHYYDKDFNNEADTPDNFQSRRPNTSFCFLDIRSPGLGDTAMYLCATSRNAGLVDTIYFGEGSWLTVV.